This passage covers 16 T cell receptor beta chains from one sample sequenced in a study of graft-versus-host responses after intestinal transplantation. These receptors' targets are unknown. TCRdb keeps only in-frame clones here, not all; method: immunoSEQ multiplex PCR. The repertoire has more than 95,000 clones, over 85% of them found once; the top ten carry around 1%. The specimen was unstimulated CD8+ T cells sorted from spleen or lymph node cells, collected before intestinal transplant. Source of these receptors: a human donor who received an intestinal transplant.

The CDR3 reads CSATRGNTIYF. The CDR3, as DNA: TGCAGCGCAACTCGGGGAAACACCATATATTTT. V gene TRBV29-1 combines with J gene TRBJ1-3; D is uncertain. Trimming removed 7 bases from V and 4 bases from J, with 8 bases in between. Germline-derived CDR1 and CDR2 are SQVTM and ANQGSEA. The CDR3 totals 11 residues.

V usage is TRBV21-1 and J usage is TRBJ1-5; TRBD1, the table's D call, lacks a check against the DNA. TRBV21-1 is described as a pseudogene. The CDR3 totals 16 residues. CDR3 residues: CASSDTGQESNQPQHF. The CDR3 DNA is TGTGCCAGCAGCGACACGGGACAAGAAAGCAATCAGCCCCAGCATTTT.

The chain joins TRBV27 to TRBJ2-7; D might be TRBD2 (6 bases). The germline V gene encodes CDR1 MNHEY and CDR2 SMNVEV (reference sequence). This CDR3 has 14 residues. Trimming removed 4 bases at V and 3 bases at J, with 13 bases between. This CDR3 is CASSSGAGIYEQYF. CDR3 DNA: TGTGCCAGCAGTTCTGGGGCGGGGATCTACGAGCAGTACTTC.

This CDR3 reads CASSFGTGSYEQYF. CDR3 DNA: TGTGCCAGCAGCTTCGGGACTGGCTCCTACGAGCAGTACTTC. The V call is TRBV5-5, the J call TRBJ2-7; possible D gene TRBD2, 6 bases. Germline V lookup: CDR1 SGHKS, CDR2 YYEKEE (reference sequence). The CDR3 length is 14 residues. V lost 2 bases to trimming and J lost 0 bases, with 9 bases between them.

This clone has a single count. The chain carries TRBV7-8 and TRBJ2-7, with TRBD2 matching 7 bases. The CDR3 is 15 amino acids. CDR1 is SGHVS and CDR2 is FQNEAQ in the germline V gene. J lost 2 bases, V lost 5 bases, and 9 bases had no gene match. CDR3 in amino acids: CASSHPGGAPYEQYF. The DNA of the CDR3 is TGTGCCAGCAGCCACCCGGGGGGAGCCCCCTACGAGCAGTACTTC.

The rearrangement uses TRBV7-9 and TRBJ2-7, with D uncertain. There are 15 residues in the CDR3. V lost 1 base and J lost 2, with 12 bases in between. Germline V gene sequence: CDR1 SEHNR, CDR2 FQNEAQ (reference sequence). CDR3 in DNA: TGTGCCAGCAGCTTAGAGTACGGGCCCGCCTACGAGCAGTACTTC. It is translated as CASSLEYGPAYEQYF.

The chain employs TRBV11-2 and TRBJ2-7; a possible D gene is TRBD2 (5 bases). This CDR3 is built from 17 residues. V was clipped by 1 base and J by 1 base, with 17 bases between them. Germline V gives CDR1 SGHAT, CDR2 FQNNGV. As DNA, the CDR3 is TGTGCCAGCAGCTTAGTCCGGCCTAGCCGAAATTCCTACGAGCAGTACTTC. It translates to CASSLVRPSRNSYEQYF.

The chain has TRBV5-1 and TRBJ2-2; D is unresolved. V dropped 3 bases and J dropped 0 bases, with 12 bases sitting between them. The germline V gene encodes CDR1 SGHRS and CDR2 YFSETQ. CDR3 length: 16 residues. In DNA form, the CDR3 reads TGCGCCAGCAGCTCTAAGGACCGCGCGAACACCGGGGAGCTGTTTTTT. It is translated as CASSSKDRANTGELFF.

The V call is TRBV7-9, the J call TRBJ2-4; 9 bases match TRBD2. Trimming took 5 bases from V and 8 from J; bases not matched to a gene: 16. This CDR3 contains 17 residues. Germline CDR1 SEHNR, CDR2 FQNEAQ (reference sequence). This CDR3 is CASSPWGDSGGRDIQYF. In nucleotides, the CDR3 is TGTGCCAGCAGCCCCTGGGGGGATAGCGGGGGCCGTGACATTCAGTACTTC.

The genes are TRBV6-1 and TRBJ2-3; unclear D gene. This CDR3 has 15 amino acids. Germline lookup yields CDR1 MNHNS and CDR2 SASEGT. V lost 8 bases, J lost 2 bases, and 17 bases lay in between. The CDR3 DNA is TGTGCCAGCGTGGCCGTCTCCGGAACCACAGATACGCAGTATTTT. Its translation is CASVAVSGTTDTQYF.

The V and J genes are TRBV2 and TRBJ1-1; D is unresolved. This CDR3 is 11 amino acids long. V lost 7 bases and J 8 bases, leaving 11 bases between the germline ends. Germline CDR1 SNHLY, CDR2 FYNNEI. The CDR3 loop reads CASTYTTEAFF. CDR3 coding DNA: TGTGCCAGCACGTACACCACCGAAGCTTTCTTT.

The chain couples TRBV4-1 to TRBJ1-4; D uncertain. The CDR3 is made up of 14 amino acids. Trimming shortened V by 0 bases and J by 8 bases, and 10 bases separated the two germline ends. Germline-derived CDR1 and CDR2 are MGHRA and YSYEKL. The CDR3 bases are TGCGCCAGCAGCCAAGACTCGGGGTTGGAAAAACTGTTTTTT. This gives the protein CASSQDSGLEKLFF.

J is TRBJ2-7 and V is TRBV6-5, with D possibly called TRBD1 or TRBD2 (5 bases each). CDR1 and CDR2 (germline): MNHEY, SVGAGI. Trimming removed 4 bases at V and 7 bases at J, with 23 bases between. The CDR3 covers 16 residues. The CDR3: CASSFQPQGVGKEQYF. In nucleotides, the CDR3 is TGTGCCAGCAGTTTCCAACCCCAGGGAGTTGGGAAGGAGCAGTACTTC.

The count of this clone is one. The chain has TRBV5-4 and TRBJ1-6, with 9 bases identical to TRBD1. V shed 4 bases, J shed 8 bases, and the junction held 13 bases outside the gene matches. There are 17 residues in the CDR3. In germline, CDR1 is SGHNT, CDR2 YYREEE (reference sequence). CDR3 DNA: TGTGCCAGCAGCCCCCCCCTTGGGGACAGGGTTGATTCACCCCTCCACTTT. It encodes CASSPPLGDRVDSPLHF.

The chain couples TRBV7-9 to TRBJ1-1; 9 bases fit TRBD1. Germline assignment: CDR1 SEHNR and CDR2 FQNEAQ (reference sequence). Trimming removed 7 bases from V and 10 bases from J; junction bases left unmatched: 16. The CDR3 extends over 15 amino acids. CDR3 sequence (DNA): TGTGCCAGCACCTTCTCGGGGGACAGGGCTTTTCGAGCTTTCTTT. This encodes CASTFSGDRAFRAFF.

CDR3: CASSLFEGEYGSNQPQHF. CDR3 DNA: TGTGCCAGCAGCTTATTCGAAGGGGAGTATGGAAGCAATCAGCCCCAGCATTTT. The chain carries TRBV7-9 and TRBJ1-5; D is perhaps TRBD1 (5 bases). The CDR3 has 18 amino acids. The V end lost 2 bases, the J end lost 1 base, and 18 bases lay between the germline ends. Germline values: CDR1 SEHNR, CDR2 FQNEAQ (reference sequence).